These T cell receptor beta chains were read from a single sample in a study of blood T cell repertoires in COVID-19. The repertoire was sequenced with immunoSEQ multiplex PCR; TCRdb's copy has only in-frame clones and lacks some. The sample has approximately 120,000 clones; about 87% are singletons. Sequences were obtained from peripheral blood. These receptors were obtained from a human donor in a cohort sampled during active COVID-19. Each CDR3 is given with its conserved first and last residue. D genes are given only for firm matches. Clone size is shown for a subset of rows, as once, few, many or a class of expanded clone.

V gene	clone size	D gene	J gene	CDR3 protein	CDR3 DNA
TRBV15	NA	TRBD1	TRBJ2-7	CATSRDGTGASYEQYF	TGTGCCACCAGCAGAGATGGGACAGGGGCCTCCTACGAGCAGTACTTC
TRBV7-2	NA	NA	TRBJ2-5	CASSPRLTQSGTQYF	TGTGCCAGCAGCCCCCGACTGACGCAGTCGGGGACCCAGTACTTC
TRBV25-1	once	NA	TRBJ1-4	CASSDRAAEGEKLFF	TGTGCCAGCAGTGATCGGGCCGCTGAGGGTGAAAAACTGTTTTTT
TRBV5-4	NA	NA	TRBJ2-2	CASSSQNTGELFF	TGTGCCAGCAGCTCCCAGAACACCGGGGAGCTGTTTTTT
TRBV10-3	NA	TRBD1	TRBJ1-1	CAISAFGDRTNTEAFF	TGTGCCATCAGCGCTTTCGGGGACAGGACGAACACTGAAGCTTTCTTT
TRBV4-1	NA	TRBD1	TRBJ1-2	CASSQDQQGASGYTF	TGCGCCAGCAGCCAAGATCAACAGGGGGCTAGCGGCTACACCTTC
TRBV12-3/TRBV12-4	NA	NA	TRBJ1-2	CASSFGRVDGYTF	TGTGCCAGCAGTTTCGGCAGGGTAGATGGCTACACCTTC
TRBV7-9	NA	NA	TRBJ1-5	CASSLASGNQPQHF	TGTGCCAGCAGCTTAGCGTCAGGAAATCAGCCCCAGCATTTT
TRBV7-2	NA	NA	TRBJ1-6	CASSPGLDYNSPLHF	TGTGCCAGCAGCCCGGGACTGGACTATAATTCACCCCTCCACTTT
TRBV28	NA	TRBD2	TRBJ2-7	CASSPLALGVYEQYF	TGTGCCAGCAGTCCACTAGCGCTGGGGGTCTACGAGCAGTACTTC
TRBV20-1	NA	TRBD1	TRBJ1-1	CSASGQGRAKPTEAFF	TGCAGTGCTAGTGGACAGGGAAGGGCCAAGCCGACTGAAGCTTTCTTT
TRBV7-8	NA	NA	TRBJ1-4	CASSLEGGEYEKLFF	TGTGCCAGCAGCTTAGAGGGGGGGGAATATGAAAAACTGTTTTTT
TRBV7-3	NA	NA	TRBJ2-4	CASSLQGLAKNIQYF	TGTGCCAGCAGCTTACAGGGCCTAGCCAAAAACATTCAGTACTTC
TRBV5-6	NA	TRBD2	TRBJ2-1	CASSLAFLAGVSVEQFF	TGTGCCAGCAGCTTGGCCTTTCTAGCGGGAGTTTCCGTTGAGCAGTTCTTC
TRBV7-8	NA	NA	TRBJ1-2	CASSPTRSIYGYTF	TGTGCCAGCAGCCCGACGAGGAGCATCTATGGCTACACCTTC
TRBV7-2	NA	TRBD2	TRBJ2-1	CASSLKASGNEQFF	TGTGCCAGCAGCCTTAAGGCTAGCGGGAATGAGCAGTTCTTC
TRBV3-1/TRBV3-2	NA	NA	TRBJ2-1	CASSLSLASRANEQFF	TGTGCCAGCAGCCTATCCTTAGCGTCACGGGCCAATGAGCAGTTCTTC
TRBV4-3	NA	NA	TRBJ2-1	CASSQEQDNEQFF	TGCGCCAGCAGCCAAGAACAGGACAATGAGCAGTTCTTC
TRBV27	NA	NA	TRBJ2-3	CASSLSVGRKTQYF	TGTGCCAGCAGTTTATCTGTCGGTCGAAAAACGCAGTATTTT
TRBV11-3	NA	NA	TRBJ2-1	CASLAGHTYNEQFF	TGTGCCAGCCTCGCAGGACATACCTACAATGAGCAGTTCTTC
TRBV19	once	TRBD1	TRBJ2-3	CATVNRGGTDTQYF	TGTGCCACCGTCAACAGGGGCGGGACAGATACGCAGTATTTT
TRBV10-3	NA	NA	TRBJ1-1	CAISDRGDTEAFF	TGTGCCATCAGTGACAGGGGAGACACTGAAGCTTTCTTT
TRBV6-5	NA	NA	TRBJ1-1	CASIQDGDTEAFF	TGTGCCAGCATCCAGGACGGGGACACTGAAGCTTTCTTT
TRBV12-3/TRBV12-4	once	NA	TRBJ2-2	CASTYPNTGELFF	TGTGCCAGCACCTACCCGAACACCGGGGAGCTGTTTTTT
TRBV5-1	NA	TRBD1	TRBJ2-5	CASSSTGTSQETQYF	TGCGCCAGCAGCTCGACAGGGACGAGCCAAGAGACCCAGTACTTC
TRBV12-5	NA	TRBD1	TRBJ1-2	CASGFSGTGIYGYTF	TGTGCTAGTGGTTTCTCCGGGACAGGGATCTATGGCTACACCTTC
TRBV4-1	once	TRBD1	TRBJ2-2	CASSHTLGQENTGELFF	TGCGCCAGCAGCCACACTTTGGGACAGGAGAACACCGGGGAGCTGTTTTTT
TRBV3-1/TRBV3-2	NA	TRBD1	TRBJ1-1	CASSPGQGKTEAFF	TGTGCCAGCAGCCCCGGACAGGGAAAGACTGAAGCTTTCTTT
TRBV9	NA	TRBD1	TRBJ2-7	CASSPPRGEQYF	TGTGCCAGCAGCCCCCCCAGGGGGGAGCAGTACTTC
TRBV9	NA	TRBD1	TRBJ2-3	CASSVGPGQGPISTDTQYF	TGTGCCAGCAGCGTAGGACCGGGACAGGGGCCTATTAGCACAGATACGCAGTATTTT
TRBV28	NA	NA	TRBJ2-3	CASSLSDLRRGTDTQYF	TGTGCCAGCAGTTTATCCGACTTGCGGCGAGGCACAGATACGCAGTATTTT
TRBV19	NA	NA	TRBJ1-4	CASHLGPTNEKLFF	TGTGCCAGTCACTTGGGGCCAACTAATGAAAAACTGTTTTTT
TRBV19	NA	NA	TRBJ1-1	CASSIALRARGAEAFF	TGTGCCAGTAGTATTGCCCTCCGAGCTCGAGGCGCTGAAGCTTTCTTT
TRBV11-3	NA	TRBD1	TRBJ1-1	CASSLATGVLTEAFF	TGTGCCAGCAGCTTAGCGACAGGGGTGCTGACTGAAGCTTTCTTT
TRBV29-1	NA	NA	TRBJ1-1	CSVTDSMNTEAFF	TGCAGCGTGACAGACAGCATGAACACTGAAGCTTTCTTT
TRBV18	NA	NA	TRBJ2-5	CASSPTNSGYQETQYF	TGTGCCAGCTCACCAACTAATTCGGGGTACCAAGAGACCCAGTACTTC
TRBV7-3	NA	TRBD1	TRBJ2-1	CASSLTPPQGARNEQFF	TGTGCCAGCAGCTTAACACCGCCCCAGGGGGCGAGGAATGAGCAGTTCTTC
TRBV11-2	NA	NA	TRBJ1-6	CASSLDLLGSSYNSPLHF	TGTGCCAGCAGCTTAGATCTTCTGGGGAGCTCCTATAATTCACCCCTCCACTTT
TRBV28	NA	TRBD1	TRBJ2-7	CASSLDDRGDEQYF	TGTGCCAGCAGTTTAGACGACAGGGGGGACGAGCAGTACTTC
TRBV5-1	NA	TRBD1	TRBJ1-2	CASSLFSGQGMNYGYTF	TGCGCCAGCAGCTTGTTCTCGGGACAGGGAATGAACTATGGCTACACCTTC
TRBV9	NA	TRBD2	TRBJ2-5	CASSAGLGETQYF	TGTGCCAGCAGCGCGGGACTAGGGGAGACCCAGTACTTC
TRBV9	NA	NA	TRBJ1-5	CASSPSGVGNQPQHF	TGTGCCAGCAGCCCCTCCGGGGTCGGGAATCAGCCCCAGCATTTT
TRBV25-1	NA	NA	TRBJ1-3	CASSDRGSGNTIYF	TGTGCCAGCAGTGACAGGGGCTCTGGAAACACCATATATTTT
TRBV12-3/TRBV12-4	NA	TRBD1	TRBJ1-2	CASSLVTGSGYTF	TGTGCCAGCAGTTTAGTGACAGGGAGCGGCTACACCTTC
TRBV5-1	NA	NA	TRBJ1-5	CASSMDYYNQPQHF	TGCGCCAGCAGCATGGACTATTACAATCAGCCCCAGCATTTT
TRBV29-1	NA	NA	TRBJ1-1	CSVEDPGEAFF	TGCAGCGTTGAAGATCCGGGGGAGGCTTTCTTT
TRBV24-1	NA	NA	TRBJ1-2	CATSDSAGGRGYGYTF	TGTGCCACCAGTGATTCGGCCGGGGGGCGCGGCTATGGCTACACCTTC
TRBV28	NA	TRBD1	TRBJ1-5	CASSLTGGKSNQPQHF	TGTGCCAGCAGCCTAACAGGGGGCAAGAGCAATCAGCCCCAGCATTTT
TRBV9	NA	TRBD2	TRBJ2-3	CASSVSGLARDTQYF	TGTGCCAGCAGCGTATCGGGACTAGCCCGAGATACGCAGTATTTT
TRBV19	NA	NA	TRBJ1-1	CASSGGLNLNTEAFF	TGTGCCAGTAGTGGAGGACTTAATCTGAACACTGAAGCTTTCTTT
TRBV7-9	few	NA	TRBJ1-1	CASSSRPGANSPEAFF	TGTGCCAGCAGCTCCCGTCCAGGGGCTAATTCCCCTGAAGCTTTCTTT
TRBV4-3	NA	NA	TRBJ2-2	CASSQLVSPGSTTGELFF	TGCGCCAGCAGCCAACTCGTTTCTCCCGGGAGTACGACCGGGGAGCTGTTTTTT
TRBV20-1	NA	TRBD2	TRBJ2-5	CSASPPSGRAGETQYF	TGCAGTGCTAGTCCTCCTAGCGGGAGGGCCGGGGAGACCCAGTACTTC
TRBV5-1	NA	NA	TRBJ2-7	CASSRGGDRVGHEQYF	TGCGCCAGCAGCCGGGGGGGAGACAGGGTCGGCCACGAGCAGTACTTC
TRBV19	NA	TRBD2	TRBJ2-1	CASRTSGRNNEQFF	TGTGCCAGTCGGACTAGCGGGAGGAACAATGAGCAGTTCTTC
TRBV28	NA	NA	TRBJ2-7	CASSFLDRYSYEQYF	TGTGCCAGCAGTTTTCTAGACAGGTACTCCTACGAGCAGTACTTC
TRBV4-2	NA	TRBD2	TRBJ2-5	CASSQDWTSGLTQYF	TGTGCCAGCAGCCAAGATTGGACTAGTGGACTGACCCAGTACTTC
TRBV3-1/TRBV3-2	NA	NA	TRBJ2-2	CASSHGAGELFF	TGTGCCAGCAGCCACGGGGCCGGGGAGCTGTTTTTT